These T cell receptor beta chains were read from a single sample in a study of T cells in Graves' hyperthyroidism and ophthalmopathy. TCRdb reanalysed the multiplex PCR reads using MiXCR and keeps one entry per CDR3 protein. This table holds roughly 400,000 distinct CDR3 sequences, 11% to 15% found once. Sequenced: blood. These receptor sequences come from a man aged 50 or older with Graves' ophthalmopathy. The CDR3 runs from the conserved cysteine through the conserved F or W. A D gene is named only where the DNA matches it firmly. Some rows mark clone size as missing; the rest say once, few, many or name a class of expanded clone.

NA	many	TRBJ2-1	TRBV2	TGTGCCAGCACCCGGGGGCAGTACAATGAGCAGTTCTTC	CASTRGQYNEQFF
TRBD2	few	TRBJ2-4	TRBV5-1	TGCGCCAGCAGCTTGACTAGCGGGAGATCCATACTAGCCAAAAACATTCAGTACTTC	CASSLTSGRSILAKNIQYF
TRBD2	many	TRBJ2-3	TRBV10-1	TGCGCCAGCAGTGAAGGGATTAGCGGGGACACAGATACGCAGTATTTT	CASSEGISGDTDTQYF
NA	few	TRBJ2-6	TRBV16	TGTGCCAGCGGGGGTGGATGGCAGGCGTTCTCTGGGGCCAACGTCCTGACTTTC	CASGGGWQAFSGANVLTF
NA	many	TRBJ1-1	TRBV5-1	TGCGCCAGCAGCTTGGACCAGGGGGAAGCTTTCTTT	CASSLDQGEAFF
TRBD1	NA	TRBJ2-5	TRBV2	TGTGCCAGCAGTCCGGACAGGGGGAAGACCCAGTACTTC	CASSPDRGKTQYF
NA	many	TRBJ2-2	TRBV7-3	TGTGCCAGCAGCTTAGTCCCCGGGGGAACCGGGGAGCTGTTTTTT	CASSLVPGGTGELFF
NA	NA	TRBJ2-1	TRBV27	TGTGCCAGCAGTTTTTTCGCTAGAGGCCATGAGCAGTTCTTC	CASSFFARGHEQFF
NA	many	TRBJ1-1	TRBV12-3/TRBV12-4	TGTGCCAGCAGTTTCAACAACCGAGCTGAAGCTTTCTTT	CASSFNNRAEAFF
TRBD2	many	TRBJ2-3	TRBV9	TGTGCCAGCAGCGCGGGACTAGCGGGATCAGATACGCAGTATTTT	CASSAGLAGSDTQYF